This TCR beta chain was sequenced in a study of T cell responses to AZD1222 COVID-19 vaccine (dated by TCRdb to about 2021). Study-level background: AZD1222 recipients whose second dose came at about 4 weeks and those whose second dose came at about 12 weeks were combined into one group, since spike-specific TCR depth and breadth did not differ between the two schedules. TCR sequencing covered more than 230 trial participants: roughly 200 given two doses of AZD1222 and some 25 given two doses of MenACWY control vaccine. Trial participants were enrolled by age into 18-55, 56-69 and 70-plus year subgroups, with about 150, 28 and 57 TCR-sequenced participants respectively. Here is what the overall study found, with its caveats: Most participants were white British and females outnumbered males, and the authors suggested that clonal diversity may have been underestimated. Reportedly, close to half of the unique spike-specific TCRs recognized epitopes lying outside the regions that are mutated in the B.1.351 and B.1.1.7 variants. Because no day 14 peak-response samples were available, repertoires were characterized only after the peak T cell response. In the small 56-69-year group, the increase in depth fell short of significance, most likely because of low power. The whole spike protein was spanned by vaccine-associated CD4 TCRs, and dominant responses were seen in regions 160-218 and 743-854. Only five to seven AZD1222 recipients were SARS-CoV-2 seropositive at baseline, limiting conclusions about previously exposed vaccinees. After two AZD1222 doses, spike-specific TCR breadth and depth were significantly higher than at day 0 and than in MenACWY recipients.

Its CDR3 holds 17 amino acids, cysteine through phenylalanine. Only the CDR3 DNA is retained, 51 bases long and in frame from the first base. V has 4 bases trimmed and J has 6 bases trimmed; junction bases matching no gene number 14. Taken from the germline V gene (reference sequence), the CDR1 and CDR2 loops are SGHNT and YYREEE. In its sample, this clone was seen once. Its antigen target is currently unknown. Per-nucleotide qualities are absent, and no much larger clonotype sits a single base away. The CDR3 regions of human TCRbeta chains were analyzed by immunosequencing. Under the source paper's analysis protocol: TCRs in the repertoires were compared against a reference library of SARS-CoV-2-specific TCRs that had been generated with the MIRA antigen-specificity platform. Breadth meant the fraction of unique TCRs that were SARS-CoV-2-associated, whereas depth meant the fraction of total T cells that were SARS-CoV-2-associated. Using the MIRA data, each spike-specific TCR was mapped to the spike region that the TCR reacts to and placed in a CD4 or CD8 class. Log10-transformed breadth and depth values were compared by one-way ANOVA with Sidak's multiple comparisons tests. In TCRdb, the immuneACCESS table is reduced to in-frame sequences with V and J assigned. These tables do not hold every clone; where another copy was compared, an unresolved V gene accounts for under half, and the others remain unexplained. V, J and clone size are those of that table, while D and trimming were read from the DNA. Counted in this sample were 70,000 to 95,000 clones; around nine tenths of them appeared once. Of the sample, more than 4% falls within the top ten clones.

What this sample's time point label stands for: baseline before first vaccination. Vaccinee samples came from UK trials COV001 and COV002, including a single-blind randomized controlled phase 2/3 trial of AZD1222 (ChAdOx1 nCoV-19) in healthy adults. For TCRbeta chain sequencing, PBMC samples from trial participants were taken at day 0 and at day 28 after the second dose. Sample: peripheral blood, taken on day 0 of AZD1222 vaccination. The rearranged segments are TRBV5-4 and TRBJ2-2, with TRBD1 identical over 8 junction bases. The receptor was isolated from an adult in good health. CDR3 sequence: CASSPRGGQAIPGELFF. In nucleotide form, the sequence is TGTGCCAGCAGCCCCCGTGGGGGACAGGCTATCCCCGGGGAGCTGTTTTTT. The CDR3 plus the reference TRBV5-4 and TRBJ2-2 genes for the other parts give the full variable domain: ETGVTQSPTHLIKTRGQQVTLRCSSQSGHNTVSWYQQALGQGPQFIFQYYREEENGRGNFPPRFSGLQFPNYSSELNVNALELDDSALYLCASSPRGGQAIPGELFFGEGSRLTVL.